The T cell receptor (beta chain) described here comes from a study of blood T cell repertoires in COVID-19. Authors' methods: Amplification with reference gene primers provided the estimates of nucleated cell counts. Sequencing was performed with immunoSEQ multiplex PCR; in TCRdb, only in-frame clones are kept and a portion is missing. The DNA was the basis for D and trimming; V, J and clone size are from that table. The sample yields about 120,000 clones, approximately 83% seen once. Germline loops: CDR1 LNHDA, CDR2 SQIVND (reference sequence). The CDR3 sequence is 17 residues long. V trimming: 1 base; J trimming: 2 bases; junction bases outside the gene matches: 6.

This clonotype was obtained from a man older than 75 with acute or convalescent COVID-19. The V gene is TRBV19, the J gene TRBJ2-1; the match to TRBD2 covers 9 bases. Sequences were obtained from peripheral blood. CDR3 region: CASSIGVAGVPYNEQFF. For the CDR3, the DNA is TGTGCCAGTAGTATAGGGGTAGCGGGAGTTCCCTACAATGAGCAGTTCTTC. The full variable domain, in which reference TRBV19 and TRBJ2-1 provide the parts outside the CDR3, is DGGITQSPKYLFRKEGQNVTLSCEQNLNHDAMYWYRQDPGQGLRLIYYSQIVNDFQKGDIAEGYSVSREKKESFPLTVTSAQKNPTAFYLCASSIGVAGVPYNEQFFGPGTRLTVL.